One sample yielded the 24 T cell receptor beta chains listed below, sequenced in a study of blood T cell repertoires in COVID-19. Assay used: immunoSEQ multiplex PCR; TCRdb lists only in-frame clones, some missing. This repertoire shows about 120,000 clones, roughly 84% found once; its top ten account for around 8%. The specimen was peripheral blood. The receptor source for this set is a woman aged 40 to 55 with acute or convalescent COVID-19.

The chain recombines TRBV7-2 with TRBJ1-2; no firm D call. V was pared by 4 bases and J by 5 bases, with 11 bases between. The CDR3 is 13 residues long. Germline CDR1 SGHTA, CDR2 FQGNSA. For the CDR3, the DNA is TGTGCCAGCAGCTCCGCCCCCGGTTATGGCTACACCTTC. It translates to CASSSAPGYGYTF.

This clone was seen a single time. CDR3 DNA: TGTGCCAGTTCTCTTGGACAGAACAATCAGCCCCAGCATTTT. It encodes CASSLGQNNQPQHF. J is TRBJ1-5 and V is TRBV18; tentatively, D is TRBD1 (6 bases). There are 14 residues in the CDR3. V lost 9 bases and J 3 bases, leaving 15 bases between the germline ends. Germline V lookup: CDR1 KGHSH, CDR2 LQKENI.

The chain links TRBV7-3 to TRBJ2-3, with TRBD2 identical over 7 bases. The CDR3 runs 15 residues. Trimming took 5 bases from V and 0 from J; bases not matched to a gene: 5. Germline CDR1 SGHTA, CDR2 FQGTGA. As DNA, the CDR3 is TGTGCCAGCAGCCCAGCGGGGTCTAGCACAGATACGCAGTATTTT. Its protein is CASSPAGSSTDTQYF.

The chain has TRBV18 and TRBJ1-5, with D perhaps TRBD1 (5 bases). CDR1 is KGHSH and CDR2 is LQKENI in the germline V gene. The CDR3 is 16 residues long. V lost 1 base to trimming and J lost 0 bases, with 10 bases between them. CDR3 DNA: TGTGCCAGCTCACCACGGGGGGTCAATAGCAATCAGCCCCAGCATTTT. Translating gives CASSPRGVNSNQPQHF.

Points on this clone: The identical CDR3 is also encoded by other nucleotide sequences in the sample. The genes are TRBV18 and TRBJ2-3; D remains unclear. CDR1 and CDR2 from the germline V gene are KGHSH and LQKENI. The CDR3 is 12 residues long. V was shortened by 3 bases and J by 5 bases, with 6 bases between the two germline ends. As DNA, the CDR3 is TGTGCCAGCTCACCTTCGGGAGATACGCAGTATTTT. Translation: CASSPSGDTQYF.

V is TRBV18 and J is TRBJ1-3; no clear D gene. Germline V gene data show CDR1 as KGHSH and CDR2 as LQKENI. Trimming stripped 2 bases from V and 4 bases from J, with 9 bases between. The CDR3 runs to 14 residues. The CDR3 nucleotides read TGTGCCAGCTCACCAGAGGGAATGGGAAACACCATATATTTT. Translating gives CASSPEGMGNTIYF. The full variable domain, its missing parts supplied by reference TRBV18 and TRBJ1-3, is NAGVMQNPRHLVRRRGQEARLRCSPMKGHSHVYWYRQLPEEGLKFMVYLQKENIIDESGMPKERFSAEFPKEGPSILRIQQVVRGDSAAYFCASSPEGMGNTIYFGEGSWLTVV.

This chain joins TRBV19 and TRBJ2-7; a possible D gene is TRBD2 (5 bases). The V and J ends lost 3 bases and 4 bases respectively, with 16 bases between them. CDR3 length equals 15 residues. Per the germline V gene, CDR1 is LNHDA and CDR2 is SQIVND (reference sequence). The DNA of the CDR3 is TGTGCCAGTAGTATTGGGCCCGGGATTCTTTACGAGCAGTACTTC. Protein: CASSIGPGILYEQYF.

Concerning this clone: The junction differs from germline at one of its ends, possibly a read error. The chain recombines TRBV4-1 with TRBJ1-1; TRBD1 matches at 9 bases. The CDR3 contains 14 residues. The germline gives CDR1 MGHRA, CDR2 YSYEKL. This CDR3 reads CASSQGQGPTEAFF. The CDR3 DNA reads as TGCGCCAGCAGTCAAGGACAGGGGCCCACTGAAGCTTTCTTT.

The V call is TRBV7-7, the J call TRBJ2-5; 10 bases agree with TRBD1. Trimming took 2 bases from V and 4 from J; bases not matched to a gene: 4. Germline-derived CDR1 and CDR2 are SSHAT and FNYEAQ (reference sequence). The CDR3 has 15 amino acids. CDR3 residues: CASSLSGQGTETQYF. The DNA of the CDR3 is TGTGCCAGCAGCTTATCGGGACAGGGGACAGAGACCCAGTACTTC.

This clone was recorded once. The chain is built from TRBV7-9 and TRBJ2-3; D is perhaps TRBD2 (5 bases). Deletions cut 6 bases from V and 6 bases from J, with 10 bases between. Germline assignment: CDR1 SEHNR and CDR2 FQNEAQ (reference sequence). This CDR3 spans 12 amino acids. The DNA for the CDR3 is TGTGCCAGCAGTACATCGGGGGATACGCAGTATTTT. It encodes CASSTSGDTQYF.

Written as DNA, the CDR3 is TGTGCCAGCAGTTACGGCGGGTACAGAGATACGCAGTATTTT. As protein: CASSYGGYRDTQYF. The chain is built from TRBV6-5 and TRBJ2-3, with D perhaps matching TRBD2 (5 bases). The CDR3 runs 14 residues. V was shortened by 2 bases and J by 5 bases, with 11 bases between the two germline ends. Germline V CDR1 and CDR2: MNHEY, SVGAGI.

This chain connects TRBV7-9 to TRBJ2-7; TRBD1 aligns across 8 bases. The CDR3 totals 14 residues. Germline CDR1 is SEHNR and CDR2 is FQNEAQ (reference sequence). The junction had 6 bases not matched to a gene; V was cut back by 2 bases and J by 6 bases. The CDR3 DNA is TGTGCCAGCAGCTTACAGGGGGCGCCGGGCGAGCAGTACTTC. As protein: CASSLQGAPGEQYF.

This rearrangement joins TRBV4-3 to TRBJ2-7; no definite D call. This CDR3 spans 12 amino acids. The V gene lost 4 bases and the J gene lost 5 bases, with 9 bases spanning the gap. Germline-derived CDR1 and CDR2 are LGHNA and YSLEER. The CDR3 DNA is TGCGCCAGCAGCCCAGACCTTCACGAGCAGTACTTC. The encoded protein is CASSPDLHEQYF.

This sequence joins TRBV28 and TRBJ1-1; the match to TRBD1 covers 8 bases. V was clipped by 4 bases and J by 7 bases; unmatched bases: 14. CDR1 is MDHEN and CDR2 is SYDVKM in the germline V gene. This CDR3 has 16 amino acids. The CDR3 protein is CASSSPQDRARGEAFF. For the CDR3, the DNA is TGTGCCAGCAGTTCACCCCAGGACAGGGCGCGAGGTGAAGCTTTCTTT.

The chain's CDR3 is CASSQSLVAYYEQYF. CDR3 sequence (DNA): TGCGCCAGCAGTCAATCTTTGGTTGCGTACTACGAGCAGTACTTC. This chain uses TRBV23-1 with TRBJ2-7; D remains ambiguous. TRBV23-1 is an open reading frame whose function is uncertain. The ends were cut back, 0 bases at V and 3 bases at J, with 12 bases in the middle. The CDR3 is 15 amino acids.

V is TRBV18 and J is TRBJ2-3, with 9 bases matching TRBD1. This CDR3 is 16 amino acids long. Germline V gene data show CDR1 as KGHSH and CDR2 as LQKENI. After removal of 6 bases from V and 8 bases from J, the junction contained 15 bases not matched to a gene. The DNA of the CDR3 is TGTGCCAGCTCGGCAAACATGGGACAGGGAGGTGGTACGCAGTATTTT. Encoded protein: CASSANMGQGGGTQYF.

The chain recombines TRBV18 with TRBJ2-1; TRBD2 matches at 16 bases. Germline V gene data show CDR1 as KGHSH and CDR2 as LQKENI. The J segment lost 7 bases and the V segment lost 3 bases, leaving 6 bases of the junction unmatched. CDR3 length equals 17 residues. The CDR3, as DNA: TGTGCCAGCTCACCTCCGGGACTAGCGGGGGGGACGAATGAGCAGTTCTTC. Protein: CASSPPGLAGGTNEQFF.

A single count supports this clone. V is TRBV6-5 and J is TRBJ1-1, with 7 positions matching TRBD1. CDR1 and CDR2 from the germline V gene are MNHEY and SVGAGI. V shed 8 bases and J 3 bases; nucleotides not matched to a gene: 12. This CDR3 comprises 15 residues. The chain's CDR3 is CASSGQINGYTEAFF. CDR3 coding DNA: TGTGCCAGCTCGGGACAGATTAATGGGTACACTGAAGCTTTCTTT.

V and J are TRBV15 and TRBJ1-2, with no clear D. Trimming cost V 3 bases and J 8 bases, with 13 bases left between them. CDR1 is LNHNV, CDR2 YYDKDF, per germline (reference sequence). The CDR3 covers 13 residues. CDR3 amino acids: CATSRSGEEGYTF. Here the CDR3 DNA reads TGTGCCACCAGCAGGTCCGGAGAGGAAGGCTACACCTTC.

The chain uses TRBV7-2 and TRBJ1-2; TRBD1 is a possible D gene (5 bases). This CDR3 is 13 amino acids long. Germline V CDR1 and CDR2: SGHTA, FQGNSA. Trimming removed 5 bases at V and 4 bases at J, with 11 bases between. CDR3: CASSTLQGYGYTF. CDR3 nucleotides: TGTGCCAGCAGCACACTCCAGGGCTATGGCTACACCTTC.

The chain employs TRBV25-1 and TRBJ1-1, with a weak D call TRBD1 (6 bases). Deletions cut 1 base from V and 0 bases from J, with 9 bases between. CDR3 length equals 15 residues. Germline V lookup: CDR1 MGHDK, CDR2 SYGVNS. The CDR3 sequence: CASSELRDMNTEAFF. The CDR3 coding sequence is TGTGCCAGCAGTGAATTAAGGGACATGAACACTGAAGCTTTCTTT.

The chain is built from TRBV29-1 and TRBJ1-3; the D gene is possibly TRBD1 (5 bases). V lost 0 bases, J lost 6 bases, and 15 bases lay in between. This CDR3 spans 15 amino acids. CDR1 is SQVTM and CDR2 is ANQGSEA in the germline V gene. Written as DNA, the CDR3 is TGCAGCGTTGAAGATTGGGGTCGGGGGGAAAACACCATATATTTT. This gives the protein CSVEDWGRGENTIYF. Full variable domain (outside the CDR3, taken from reference TRBV29-1 and TRBJ1-3): SAVISQKPSRDICQRGTSLTIQCQVDSQVTMMFWYRQQPGQSLTLIATANQGSEATYESGFVIDKFPISRPNLTFSTLTVSNMSPEDSSIYLCSVEDWGRGENTIYFGEGSWLTVV.

The table lists this clone with a count of one. This chain joins TRBV18 and TRBJ1-3; D remains ambiguous. Germline lookup yields CDR1 KGHSH and CDR2 LQKENI. The V and J ends lost 3 bases and 6 bases respectively, with 18 bases between them. This CDR3 is 16 amino acids long. The CDR3 is CASSPIPGIGENTIYF. The CDR3 bases are TGTGCCAGCTCACCGATCCCGGGTATTGGAGAAAACACCATATATTTT.

The count of this clone is one. The V gene is TRBV6-5, the J gene TRBJ2-4, with 13 positions matching TRBD2. The germline V gene encodes CDR1 MNHEY and CDR2 SVGAGI. The CDR3 is 13 residues long. J was trimmed by 15 bases and V by 6 bases; bases with no gene match: 8. CDR3 in amino acids: CASSQGLAGQSYF. For the CDR3, the DNA is TGTGCCAGCAGCCAGGGACTAGCGGGGCAATCGTACTTC.